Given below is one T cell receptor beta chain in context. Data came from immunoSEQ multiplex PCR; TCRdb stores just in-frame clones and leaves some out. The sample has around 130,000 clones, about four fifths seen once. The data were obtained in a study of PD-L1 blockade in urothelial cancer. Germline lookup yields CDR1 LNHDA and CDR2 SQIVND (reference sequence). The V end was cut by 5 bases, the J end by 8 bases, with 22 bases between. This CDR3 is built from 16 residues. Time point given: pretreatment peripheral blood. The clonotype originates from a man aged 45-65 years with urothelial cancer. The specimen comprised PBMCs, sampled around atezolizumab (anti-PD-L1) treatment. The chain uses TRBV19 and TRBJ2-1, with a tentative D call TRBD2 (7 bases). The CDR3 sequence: CASSQTRGGVSHEQFF. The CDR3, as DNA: TGTGCCAGTAGTCAGACCCGAGGGGGGGTAAGCCATGAGCAGTTCTTC.